The rows below give T cell receptor beta chains drawn from one sample of a study of identical twins. TCRdb fed the 5' RACE reads into MiXCR, producing one record per CDR3 protein. The sample consists of about 700,000 distinct CDR3 sequences, 6% to 6.5% of them appearing once. The sequenced sample consisted of naive T cells sorted from blood. The receptors stem from a young man in good health. The CDR3 runs from the conserved cysteine through the conserved F or W. Fields, in order: D gene, clone size, J gene, V gene, CDR3 DNA, CDR3 protein. D genes are given only for firm matches. Clone size is shown for a subset of rows, as once, few, many or a class of expanded clone.

D gene: TRBD1; clone size: many; J gene: TRBJ1-4; V gene: TRBV27; CDR3 DNA: TGTGCCAGTAGGGACAGGGTCGAAAAACTGTTTTTT; CDR3 protein: CASRDRVEKLFF
D gene: TRBD2; clone size: many; J gene: TRBJ2-2; V gene: TRBV29-1; CDR3 DNA: TGCAGCGTTGGTGAAACTAGCGGGAGGGCCGGGGAGCTGTTTTTT; CDR3 protein: CSVGETSGRAGELFF
D gene: TRBD2; clone size: many; J gene: TRBJ2-1; V gene: TRBV20-1; CDR3 DNA: TGCAGTGCTAGAGATTCGGGGGTAGCGGGAGCCCCCTACAATGAGCAGTTCTTC; CDR3 protein: CSARDSGVAGAPYNEQFF
D gene: NA; clone size: many; J gene: TRBJ2-1; V gene: TRBV4-3; CDR3 DNA: TGCGCCAGCAGCCAAGATGGGGTTCGCGGCAATGAGCAGTTCTTC; CDR3 protein: CASSQDGVRGNEQFF
D gene: TRBD1; clone size: many; J gene: TRBJ2-1; V gene: TRBV24-1; CDR3 DNA: TGTGCCACCAGTGATTTGCCCCCTACAGGGGAATGGAGACCAAGCTCCTACAATGAGCAGTTCTTC; CDR3 protein: CATSDLPPTGEWRPSSYNEQFF
D gene: TRBD1; clone size: few; J gene: TRBJ2-5; V gene: TRBV5-5; CDR3 DNA: TGTGCCAGCAGCTTGGATTACAGGGACAGCCAAGAGACCCAGTACTTC; CDR3 protein: CASSLDYRDSQETQYF
D gene: NA; clone size: many; J gene: TRBJ2-3; V gene: TRBV5-6; CDR3 DNA: TGTGCCAGCAGGAGACCTAGAAGTTCAGATACGCAGTATTTT; CDR3 protein: CASRRPRSSDTQYF
D gene: TRBD2; clone size: many; J gene: TRBJ2-3; V gene: TRBV5-1; CDR3 DNA: TGCGCCAGCAGGTCTCTAGCGGGGGATACGCAGTATTTT; CDR3 protein: CASRSLAGDTQYF
D gene: NA; clone size: many; J gene: TRBJ2-7; V gene: TRBV6-5; CDR3 DNA: TGTGCCAGCGGTGAATACGAGCAGTACTTC; CDR3 protein: CASGEYEQYF
D gene: NA; clone size: many; J gene: TRBJ2-7; V gene: TRBV20-1; CDR3 DNA: TGCAGTGCCCCCTGGGGGATCCGGTACGAGCAGTACTTC; CDR3 protein: CSAPWGIRYEQYF
D gene: NA; clone size: many; J gene: TRBJ2-2; V gene: TRBV29-1; CDR3 DNA: TGCAGCGTTGACTTTACCGCCGGGGAGCTGTTTTTT; CDR3 protein: CSVDFTAGELFF
D gene: NA; clone size: few; J gene: TRBJ2-7; V gene: TRBV7-2; CDR3 DNA: TGTGCCAGCAGCCCTATATCCAGAGTGATGGACGAGCAGTACTTC; CDR3 protein: CASSPISRVMDEQYF
D gene: TRBD2; clone size: NA; J gene: TRBJ2-3; V gene: TRBV3-1; CDR3 DNA: TGTGCCAGCAGCCTGTTGGGACTAGCGGTAACAGATACGCAGTATTTT; CDR3 protein: CASSLLGLAVTDTQYF
D gene: NA; clone size: many; J gene: TRBJ2-3; V gene: TRBV29-1; CDR3 DNA: TGCAGCGTTGAACAGGGGGGGACAGATACGCAGTATTTT; CDR3 protein: CSVEQGGTDTQYF
D gene: NA; clone size: NA; J gene: TRBJ1-1; V gene: TRBV18; CDR3 DNA: TGTGCCAGCTCACCAGCGCCGGCGTCCCCCGAACAAGCTTTCTTT; CDR3 protein: CASSPAPASPEQAFF
D gene: NA; clone size: many; J gene: TRBJ2-3; V gene: TRBV4-1; CDR3 DNA: TGCGCCAGCGGGAGCCTAGCAGATACGCAGTATTTT; CDR3 protein: CASGSLADTQYF
D gene: TRBD2; clone size: few; J gene: TRBJ2-1; V gene: TRBV7-8; CDR3 DNA: TGTGCCAGCAGCTTCCCCAGCGGGAGATCCTACAATGAGCAGTTCTTC; CDR3 protein: CASSFPSGRSYNEQFF
D gene: NA; clone size: few; J gene: TRBJ1-1; V gene: TRBV4-2; CDR3 DNA: TGTGCCAGCAGTGACCGAGGGTCAGGGGACACTGAAGCTTTCTTT; CDR3 protein: CASSDRGSGDTEAFF
D gene: NA; clone size: many; J gene: TRBJ2-5; V gene: TRBV29-1; CDR3 DNA: TGCAGCGTTGAGGTGGGGGTACAGACCCAGTACTTC; CDR3 protein: CSVEVGVQTQYF
D gene: NA; clone size: many; J gene: TRBJ2-3; V gene: TRBV29-1; CDR3 DNA: TGCAGCGTCCGGCGGGAACCCCTTGGCACAGATACGCAGTATTTT; CDR3 protein: CSVRREPLGTDTQYF
D gene: TRBD1; clone size: few; J gene: TRBJ1-5; V gene: TRBV15; CDR3 DNA: TGTGCCACCAGCAGGAGGCGGCCCCCGGGACAGCCCCGACGAGGGGTAGGTCAGCCCCAGCATTTT; CDR3 protein: CATSRRRPPGQPRRGVGQPQHF
D gene: NA; clone size: many; J gene: TRBJ2-3; V gene: TRBV20-1; CDR3 DNA: TGCAGTGCCCCGATACAGGCAGATACGCAGTATTTT; CDR3 protein: CSAPIQADTQYF
D gene: TRBD2; clone size: many; J gene: TRBJ2-3; V gene: TRBV20-1; CDR3 DNA: TGCAGTGCTCTGGCGGGAGGGCAGACAGATACGCAGTATTTT; CDR3 protein: CSALAGGQTDTQYF
D gene: NA; clone size: many; J gene: TRBJ2-1; V gene: TRBV20-1; CDR3 DNA: TGCAGTGTCCGGACTATGGGCCGGAACTACAATGAGCAGTTCTTC; CDR3 protein: CSVRTMGRNYNEQFF
D gene: NA; clone size: NA; J gene: TRBJ2-3; V gene: TRBV6-2/TRBV6-3; CDR3 DNA: TGTGCCAGCAGTTATGATGGGGACCCCACAGATACGCAGTATTTT; CDR3 protein: CASSYDGDPTDTQYF
D gene: NA; clone size: few; J gene: TRBJ2-3; V gene: TRBV20-1; CDR3 DNA: TGCAGTGCTAGCTGGGGAAGCACAGATACGCAGTATTTT; CDR3 protein: CSASWGSTDTQYF
D gene: TRBD1; clone size: NA; J gene: TRBJ2-2; V gene: TRBV5-5; CDR3 DNA: TGTGCCAGCAGCATGGACAGGACAACCGGGGAGCTGTTTTTT; CDR3 protein: CASSMDRTTGELFF
D gene: NA; clone size: NA; J gene: TRBJ2-1; V gene: TRBV7-9; CDR3 DNA: TGTGCCAGCAGCTTTTACTCCCAAAATGAGCAGTTCTTC; CDR3 protein: CASSFYSQNEQFF
D gene: NA; clone size: many; J gene: TRBJ1-3; V gene: TRBV20-1; CDR3 DNA: TGCAGTGCAGGGAAAAGCTCTGGAAACACCATATATTTT; CDR3 protein: CSAGKSSGNTIYF
D gene: TRBD2; clone size: few; J gene: TRBJ2-1; V gene: TRBV5-1; CDR3 DNA: TGCGCCAGCAGCTTGGTGGGGGGAGGGCCCCGCAATGAGCAGTTCTTC; CDR3 protein: CASSLVGGGPRNEQFF
D gene: NA; clone size: few; J gene: TRBJ2-1; V gene: TRBV20-1; CDR3 DNA: TGCAGTGCTAGAGATCTCATGGGACCCGATGAGCAGTTCTTC; CDR3 protein: CSARDLMGPDEQFF
D gene: TRBD2; clone size: many; J gene: TRBJ2-5; V gene: TRBV5-5; CDR3 DNA: TGTGCCAGCAGCTCGGCGGGGGGGCCGTTCCAAGAGACCCAGTACTTC; CDR3 protein: CASSSAGGPFQETQYF
D gene: NA; clone size: NA; J gene: TRBJ2-5; V gene: TRBV5-6; CDR3 DNA: TGTGCCAGCAGCTTGAGGAGGACCCTAAAAGAGACCCAGTACTTC; CDR3 protein: CASSLRRTLKETQYF
D gene: TRBD1; clone size: NA; J gene: TRBJ1-1; V gene: TRBV7-6; CDR3 DNA: TGTGCCAGCAGCAACCGGGACAGGGGGCCTGAAGCTTTCTTT; CDR3 protein: CASSNRDRGPEAFF
D gene: NA; clone size: few; J gene: TRBJ2-1; V gene: TRBV7-2; CDR3 DNA: TGTGCCAGCAGCCCCATGGATATTGAGCAGTTCTTC; CDR3 protein: CASSPMDIEQFF
D gene: NA; clone size: NA; J gene: TRBJ2-3; V gene: TRBV3-1; CDR3 DNA: TGTGCCAGCAGCCAAGTGGAGGGCGGACTTAGCACAGATACGCAGTATTTT; CDR3 protein: CASSQVEGGLSTDTQYF
D gene: NA; clone size: NA; J gene: TRBJ2-1; V gene: TRBV6-5; CDR3 DNA: TGTGCCAGCAGTTACTTCAGGATTGGGGATGAGCAGTTCTTC; CDR3 protein: CASSYFRIGDEQFF